This paragraph reports one TCR beta chain. Its antigen is still unknown. This sample stems from a study of blood T cells in healthy people across ages. Study outcomes and limitations: Estimated diversity, derived from one million T cells, was regarded as an underestimate.

For every donor, a draw yielded ten milliliters of peripheral blood. The CDR3 contains 13 residues. Germline loops: CDR1 SGHRS, CDR2 YFSETQ. Deletions cut 4 bases from V and 2 bases from J, with 9 bases between. Through a sample-barcoded 5' primer and a J-beta primer mix, a second PCR was run for about 6 to 11 cycles. TCRdb reanalysed the 5' RACE reads using MiXCR and keeps one entry per CDR3 protein. The profile shows some 640,000 distinct CDR3 sequences, 49% of them singletons. Input material: blood. The gene calls are TRBV5-1 and TRBJ1-1, with D hard to call. The receptor comes from an older woman in good health. The CDR3 loop reads CASSVNGNTEAFF. DNA for the CDR3: TGCGCCAGCAGCGTGAACGGAAACACTGAAGCTTTCTTT.